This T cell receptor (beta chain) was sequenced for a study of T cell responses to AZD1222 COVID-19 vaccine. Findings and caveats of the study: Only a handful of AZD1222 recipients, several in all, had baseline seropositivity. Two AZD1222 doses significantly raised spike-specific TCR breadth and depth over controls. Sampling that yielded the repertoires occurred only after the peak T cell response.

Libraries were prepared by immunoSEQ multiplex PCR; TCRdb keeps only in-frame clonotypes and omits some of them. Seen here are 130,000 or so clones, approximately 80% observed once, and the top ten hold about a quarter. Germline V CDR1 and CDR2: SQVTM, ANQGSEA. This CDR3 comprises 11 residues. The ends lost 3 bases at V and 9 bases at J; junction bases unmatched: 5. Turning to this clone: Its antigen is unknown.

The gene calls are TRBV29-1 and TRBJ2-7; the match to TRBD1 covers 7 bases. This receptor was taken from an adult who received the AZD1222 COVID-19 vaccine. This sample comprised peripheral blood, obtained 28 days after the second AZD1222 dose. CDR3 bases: TGCAGCGTTGAGACAGGGAAGGGGCAGTACTTC. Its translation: CSVETGKGQYF.